The T cell receptor beta chain described here comes from a study of T cell repertoires in cytomegalovirus infection. Study information: Selected CMV epitopes included recently identified HLA-C-restricted ones as well as well-studied HLA-B-restricted ones. Study observations and caveats: What dominated the ex vivo response were HLA-C-restricted CMV-specific TCR beta clonotypes.

A remark on this clonotype: Its antigen is unknown.

TCRdb itself ran the reads through MiXCR, one entry per CDR3 protein. The sample holds 700,000 to 900,000 distinct CDR3 sequences, approximately 32% seen once. The TCR comes from a human donor in good health (CMV status not recorded). Some clones in this sample may be carry-over from other donors' samples. The sample was cultured CD8+ T cells from PBMCs, taken from culture after CMV antigen stimulation.

Here the CDR3 reads CASSYSDRVGYTF. The CDR3 DNA reads TGTGCCAGCAGTTACTCCGACAGGGTTGGCTACACCTTC. This rearrangement joins TRBV6-2 or TRBV6-3 to TRBJ1-2; 7 positions agree with TRBD1. The CDR3 totals 13 residues. V was pared by 0 bases and J by 7 bases, with 2 bases of the junction left unmatched. Germline V CDR1 and CDR2: MNHEY, SVGEGT.